This T cell receptor (beta chain) originates from a study of CD8+ T cells in alopecia areata. Following extraction, RNA underwent reverse transcription to cDNA, which served as the sequencing template. The table came from immunoSEQ multiplex PCR; TCRdb's copy has only in-frame clones and leaves some out. The sample records some 110,000 clones, roughly 69% being singletons. Study-level results: Possibly as an HLA-related effect, TCR sharing across patients appeared less clear than in mice. Normal skin contains resident alphabeta T cells, and these are also sequenced in scalp samples. Relative to normal scalp, lesional scalp, especially alopecia totalis/universalis, showed higher clonality.

Remarks on this clone: Its target is not known.

Sorted out of PBMCs were CD4+ T cells and CD8+ T cells. The source of this sequence is a human donor in good health. The specimen was CD4+ T cells sorted from blood.

The CDR3 here is CAWISARGRNTEAFF. The CDR3 coding sequence is TGTGCCTGGATATCCGCGAGGGGCCGAAACACTGAAGCTTTCTTT. The V gene is TRBV30, the J gene TRBJ1-1, with D possibly TRBD1 on 5 matching bases. The CDR3 consists of 15 residues. With 4 bases removed from V and 2 bases from J, the gap between germline ends came to 17 bases. In germline, CDR1 is GTSNPN, CDR2 SVGIG (reference sequence).